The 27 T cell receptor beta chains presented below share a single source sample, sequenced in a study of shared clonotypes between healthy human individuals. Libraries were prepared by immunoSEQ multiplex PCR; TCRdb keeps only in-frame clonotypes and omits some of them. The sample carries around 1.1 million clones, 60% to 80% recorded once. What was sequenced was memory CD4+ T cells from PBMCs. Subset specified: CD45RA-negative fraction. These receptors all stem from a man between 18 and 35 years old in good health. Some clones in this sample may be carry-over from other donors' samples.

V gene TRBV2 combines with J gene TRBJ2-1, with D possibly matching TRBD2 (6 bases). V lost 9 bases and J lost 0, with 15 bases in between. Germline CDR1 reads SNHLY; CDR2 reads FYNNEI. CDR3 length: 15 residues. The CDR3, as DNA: TGTGCCAGTTCAAGCGGGCAGAGCTCCTACAATGAGCAGTTCTTC. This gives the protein CASSSGQSSYNEQFF.

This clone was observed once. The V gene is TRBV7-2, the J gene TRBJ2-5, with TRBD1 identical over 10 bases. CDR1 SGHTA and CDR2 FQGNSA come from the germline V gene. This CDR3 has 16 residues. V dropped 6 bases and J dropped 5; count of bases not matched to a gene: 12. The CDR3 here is CASRDRGGTGPETQYF. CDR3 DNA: TGTGCCAGCAGGGACAGGGGGGGTACGGGTCCTGAGACCCAGTACTTC.

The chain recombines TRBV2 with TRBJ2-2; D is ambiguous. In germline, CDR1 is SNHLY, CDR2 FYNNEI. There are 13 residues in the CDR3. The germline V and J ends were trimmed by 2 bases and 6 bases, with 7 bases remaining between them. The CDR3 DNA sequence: TGTGCCAGCAGTGAACTCGCCGCCGGGGAGCTGTTTTTT. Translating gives CASSELAAGELFF. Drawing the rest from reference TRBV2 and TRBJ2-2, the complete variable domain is EPEVTQTPSHQVTQMGQEVILRCVPISNHLYFYWYRQILGQKVEFLVSFYNNEISEKSEIFDDQFSVERPDGSNFTLKIRSTKLEDSAMYFCASSELAAGELFFGEGSRLTVL.

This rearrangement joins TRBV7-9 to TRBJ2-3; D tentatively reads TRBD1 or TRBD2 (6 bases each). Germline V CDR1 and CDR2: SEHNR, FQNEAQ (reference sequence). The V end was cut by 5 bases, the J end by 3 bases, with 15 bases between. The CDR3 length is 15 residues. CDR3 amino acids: CASSPGASWTDTQYF. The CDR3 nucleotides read TGTGCCAGCAGCCCGGGGGCGTCGTGGACAGATACGCAGTATTTT.

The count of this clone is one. CDR3 sequence reads: CASSATSGSIYEQYF. In DNA form, the CDR3 reads TGTGCCAGCTCCGCGACTAGCGGGAGTATCTACGAGCAGTACTTC. The V call is TRBV18, the J call TRBJ2-7; 12 positions match TRBD2. Germline-derived CDR1 and CDR2 are KGHSH and LQKENI. CDR3 size: 15 residues. V lost 6 bases and J lost 3; bases outside the gene matches: 6. Full variable domain (outside the CDR3, taken from reference TRBV18 and TRBJ2-7): NAGVMQNPRHLVRRRGQEARLRCSPMKGHSHVYWYRQLPEEGLKFMVYLQKENIIDESGMPKERFSAEFPKEGPSILRIQQVVRGDSAAYFCASSATSGSIYEQYFGPGTRLTVT.

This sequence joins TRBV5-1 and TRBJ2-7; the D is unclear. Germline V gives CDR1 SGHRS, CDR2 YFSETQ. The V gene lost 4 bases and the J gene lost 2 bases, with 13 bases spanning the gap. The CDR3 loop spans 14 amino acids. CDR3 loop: CASSITQTTYEQYF. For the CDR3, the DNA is TGCGCCAGCAGCATTACTCAAACTACCTACGAGCAGTACTTC.

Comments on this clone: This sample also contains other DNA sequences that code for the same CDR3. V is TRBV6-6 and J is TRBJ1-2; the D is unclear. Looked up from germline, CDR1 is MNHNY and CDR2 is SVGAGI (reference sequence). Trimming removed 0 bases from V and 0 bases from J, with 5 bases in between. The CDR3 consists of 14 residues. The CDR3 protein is CASSYSEANYGYTF. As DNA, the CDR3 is TGTGCCAGCAGTTACTCTGAAGCTAACTATGGCTACACCTTC.

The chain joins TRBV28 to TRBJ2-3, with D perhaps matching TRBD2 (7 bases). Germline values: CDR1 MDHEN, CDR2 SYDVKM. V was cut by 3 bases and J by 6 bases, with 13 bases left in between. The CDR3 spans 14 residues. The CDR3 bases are TGTGCCAGCAGTTTTGGCGGGGGCCGGGATACGCAGTATTTT. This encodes CASSFGGGRDTQYF.

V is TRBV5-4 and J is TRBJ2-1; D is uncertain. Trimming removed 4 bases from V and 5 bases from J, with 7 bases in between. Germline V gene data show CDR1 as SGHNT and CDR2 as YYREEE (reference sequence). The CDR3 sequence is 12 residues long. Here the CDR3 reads CASSPVHNEQFF. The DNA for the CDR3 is TGTGCCAGCAGCCCAGTCCACAATGAGCAGTTCTTC.

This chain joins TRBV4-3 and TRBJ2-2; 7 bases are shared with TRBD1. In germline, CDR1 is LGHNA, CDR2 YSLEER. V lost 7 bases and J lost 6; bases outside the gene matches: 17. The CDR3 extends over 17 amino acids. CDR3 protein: CASNPTSVTGRSGELFF. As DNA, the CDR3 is TGCGCCAGCAACCCCACGTCGGTGACAGGGCGGTCCGGGGAGCTGTTTTTT.

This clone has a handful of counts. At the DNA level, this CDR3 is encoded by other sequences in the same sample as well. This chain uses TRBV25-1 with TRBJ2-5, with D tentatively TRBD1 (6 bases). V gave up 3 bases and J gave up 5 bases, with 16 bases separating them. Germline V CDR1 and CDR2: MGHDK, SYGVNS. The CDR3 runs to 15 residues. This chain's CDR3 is CASSDFTGTGETQYF. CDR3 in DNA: TGTGCCAGCAGTGACTTTACAGGGACGGGGGAGACCCAGTACTTC.

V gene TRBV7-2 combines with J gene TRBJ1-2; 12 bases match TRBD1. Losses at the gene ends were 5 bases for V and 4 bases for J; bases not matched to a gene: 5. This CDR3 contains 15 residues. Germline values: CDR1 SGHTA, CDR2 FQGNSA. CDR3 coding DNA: TGTGCCAGCAGCCCCGGGACAGGGGGCATCTATGGCTACACCTTC. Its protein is CASSPGTGGIYGYTF.

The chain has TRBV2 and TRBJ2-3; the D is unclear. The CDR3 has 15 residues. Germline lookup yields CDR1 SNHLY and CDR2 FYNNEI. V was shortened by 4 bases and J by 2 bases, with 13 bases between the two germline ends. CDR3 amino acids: CASSGLVVVTDTQYF. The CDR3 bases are TGTGCCAGCAGTGGACTCGTCGTAGTCACAGATACGCAGTATTTT.

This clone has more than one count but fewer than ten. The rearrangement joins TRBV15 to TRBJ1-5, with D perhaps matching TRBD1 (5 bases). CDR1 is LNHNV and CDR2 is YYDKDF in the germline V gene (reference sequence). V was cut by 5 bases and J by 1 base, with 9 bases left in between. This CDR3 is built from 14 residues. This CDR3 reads CATSEGRSNQPQHF. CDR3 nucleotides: TGTGCCACCAGCGAGGGGCGGAGCAATCAGCCCCAGCATTTT.

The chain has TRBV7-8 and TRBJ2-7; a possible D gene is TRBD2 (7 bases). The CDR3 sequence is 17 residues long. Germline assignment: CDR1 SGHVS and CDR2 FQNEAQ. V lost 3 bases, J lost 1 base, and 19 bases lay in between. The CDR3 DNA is TGTGCCAGCAGCTTCGTTAGAGGGGGGGTAAGGTCCTACGAGCAGTACTTC. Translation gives CASSFVRGGVRSYEQYF.

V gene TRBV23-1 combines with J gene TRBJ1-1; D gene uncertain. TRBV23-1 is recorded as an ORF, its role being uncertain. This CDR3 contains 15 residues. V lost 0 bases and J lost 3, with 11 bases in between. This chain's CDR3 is CASSQSAGMDTEAFF. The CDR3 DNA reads TGCGCCAGCAGTCAATCCGCGGGGATGGACACTGAAGCTTTCTTT.

In DNA, the CDR3 is TGTGCCAGCAGTGAAAGACACTCTAGCGGGAGTTCCCATGAGCAGTTCTTC. It specifies CASSERHSSGSSHEQFF. The chain has TRBV6-1 and TRBJ2-1, with TRBD2 matching 10 bases. The V gene's germline CDR1 is MNHNS and CDR2 SASEGT. CDR3 length equals 17 residues. The trim removed 2 bases at V and 8 bases at J, leaving 12 bases unmatched.

Here the CDR3 reads CASSQLAAVADTQYF. The DNA for the CDR3 is TGTGCCAGCAGCCAACTAGCGGCCGTCGCCGATACGCAGTATTTT. The rearrangement links TRBV7-2 to TRBJ2-3, with 8 bases that match TRBD2. The V segment lost 5 bases and the J segment 6 bases; nucleotides outside the gene matches: 10. Germline CDR1 reads SGHTA; CDR2 reads FQGNSA. The CDR3 totals 15 residues.

CDR3 sequence reads: CASSLEDGTSPQTQYF. Written as DNA, the CDR3 is TGCGCCAGCAGCTTGGAAGACGGGACCAGCCCACAGACCCAGTACTTC. V is TRBV5-1 and J is TRBJ2-5; D might be TRBD1 or TRBD2, each matching 5 bases. Trimming pared 0 bases from V and 6 bases from J, leaving 18 bases between. Germline CDR1 SGHRS, CDR2 YFSETQ. This CDR3 contains 16 residues.

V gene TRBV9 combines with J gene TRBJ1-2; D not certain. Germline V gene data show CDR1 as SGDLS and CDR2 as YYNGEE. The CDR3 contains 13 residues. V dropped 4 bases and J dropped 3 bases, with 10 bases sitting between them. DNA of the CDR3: TGTGCCAGCAGCTCCGTGGATCACTATGGCTACACCTTC. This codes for CASSSVDHYGYTF.

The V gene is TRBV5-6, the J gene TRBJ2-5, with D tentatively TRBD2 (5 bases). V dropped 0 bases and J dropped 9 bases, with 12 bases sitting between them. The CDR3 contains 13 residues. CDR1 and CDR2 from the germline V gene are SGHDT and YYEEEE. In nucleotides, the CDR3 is TGTGCCAGCAGCTTGGGCGGACTTGGGGCCCAGTACTTC. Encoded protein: CASSLGGLGAQYF.

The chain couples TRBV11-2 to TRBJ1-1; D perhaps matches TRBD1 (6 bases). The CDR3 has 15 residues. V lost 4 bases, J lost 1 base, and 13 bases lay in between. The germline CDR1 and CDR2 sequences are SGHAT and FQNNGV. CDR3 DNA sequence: TGTGCCAGCAGCTCCCCTAGGGGGGGGAACACTGAAGCTTTCTTT. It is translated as CASSSPRGGNTEAFF.

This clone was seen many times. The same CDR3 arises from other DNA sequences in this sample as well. The CDR3 sequence: CSGRLRGNTEAFF. As DNA, the CDR3 is TGCAGCGGTCGACTCCGGGGAAACACTGAAGCTTTCTTT. The chain carries TRBV29-1 and TRBJ1-1; D gene uncertain. The CDR3 is made up of 13 amino acids. The V end was cut by 7 bases, the J end by 2 bases, with 14 bases between. Per the germline V gene, CDR1 is SQVTM and CDR2 is ANQGSEA.

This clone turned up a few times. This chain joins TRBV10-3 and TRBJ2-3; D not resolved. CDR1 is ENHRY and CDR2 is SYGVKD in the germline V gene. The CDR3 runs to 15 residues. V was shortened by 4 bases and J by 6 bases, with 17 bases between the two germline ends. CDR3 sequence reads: CAISGTAVGFDTQYF. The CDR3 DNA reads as TGTGCCATCAGTGGGACCGCGGTAGGGTTCGATACGCAGTATTTT.

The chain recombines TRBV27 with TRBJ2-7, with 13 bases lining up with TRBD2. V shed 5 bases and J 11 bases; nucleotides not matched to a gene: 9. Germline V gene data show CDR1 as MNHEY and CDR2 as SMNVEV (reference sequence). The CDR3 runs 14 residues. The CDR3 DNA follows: TGTGCCAGCAGTAGCATCGGACTAGCGGGAGTAGAGTACTTC. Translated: CASSSIGLAGVEYF.

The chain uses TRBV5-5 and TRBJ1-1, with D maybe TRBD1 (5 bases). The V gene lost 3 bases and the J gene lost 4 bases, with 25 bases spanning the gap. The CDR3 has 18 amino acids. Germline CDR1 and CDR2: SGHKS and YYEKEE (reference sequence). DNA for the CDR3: TGTGCCAGCAGCTCCGCTCTGACGACAGTCCTCATGGGCACTGAAGCTTTCTTT. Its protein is CASSSALTTVLMGTEAFF. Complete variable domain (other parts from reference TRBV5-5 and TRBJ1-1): DAGVTQSPTHLIKTRGQQVTLRCSPISGHKSVSWYQQVLGQGPQFIFQYYEKEERGRGNFPDRFSARQFPNYSSELNVNALLLGDSALYLCASSSALTTVLMGTEAFFGQGTRLTVV.

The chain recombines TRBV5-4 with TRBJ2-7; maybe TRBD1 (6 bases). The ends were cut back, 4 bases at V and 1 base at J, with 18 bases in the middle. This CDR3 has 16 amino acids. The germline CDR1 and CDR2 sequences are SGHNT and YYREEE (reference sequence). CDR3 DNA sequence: TGTGCCAGCAGCCCTGTAGGGGCAGGGGTGTCCTACGAGCAGTACTTC. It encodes CASSPVGAGVSYEQYF.